This TCR beta chain was documented in a study of CD8+ T cells in alopecia areata. General study points: Alopecia totalis/universalis scalp especially showed more expanded CD8+ clones than normal scalp.

Trimming stripped 5 bases from V and 3 bases from J, with 13 bases between. The CDR3 contains 14 residues. Germline V lookup: CDR1 LGHNA, CDR2 YSLEER. PBMCs served as the source from which CD4+ and CD8+ T cells were sorted. RNA extraction and reverse transcription yielded cDNA as sequencing template. The table came from immunoSEQ multiplex PCR; TCRdb's copy has only in-frame clones and leaves some out. This sample has about 110,000 clones, with approximately 60% found just once. On this clone itself: Its antigen is unidentified.

This sequence joins TRBV4-3 and TRBJ1-1, with a possible D match to TRBD1 (6 bases). Sequencing was carried out using CD8+ T cells sorted from blood. The receptor comes from a human donor in good health. Written as DNA, the CDR3 is TGCGCCAGCAGCGAACTAGGGGGGGACACTGAAGCTTTCTTT. This translates into CASSELGGDTEAFF.